The 13 T cell receptor beta chains reported below all come from one sample, sequenced in a study of T cell responses to AZD1222 COVID-19 vaccine (dated by TCRdb to the early 2020s). Library creation used the immunoSEQ multiplex PCR assay. Drawn from immuneACCESS, this table holds only the in-frame rearrangements with V and J called that TCRdb kept. Clones are partly lost; checked studies trace under half to an unresolved V gene and leave the rest unexplained. Here the sample has about 150,000 clones; about 93% occur a single time. Of the sample, 1.5% to 2% is held by the ten largest clones. Interpreted using the paper, the time point label stands for: baseline before first vaccination. Sequenced material: peripheral blood, taken on day 0 of AZD1222 vaccination. The receptor source for this set is an adult in good health.

The chain links TRBV5-1 to TRBJ2-5; TRBD1 agrees at 8 bases. The CDR3 extends over 16 amino acids. Losses at the gene ends were 0 bases for V and 2 bases for J; bases not matched to a gene: 6. Germline CDR1 is SGHRS and CDR2 is YFSETQ. The chain's CDR3 is CASSLAWTGIQETQYF. CDR3 coding DNA: TGCGCCAGCAGCTTGGCCTGGACAGGGATACAAGAGACCCAGTACTTC.

This rearrangement joins TRBV30 to TRBJ2-5; 7 positions agree with TRBD1. The CDR3 sequence is 17 residues long. Germline assignment: CDR1 GTSNPN and CDR2 SVGIG (reference sequence). The V and J ends lost 5 bases and 0 bases, in that order; junction bases with no gene match: 15. CDR3 residues: CAWGSGQRIKYQETQYF. In DNA form, the CDR3 reads TGTGCCTGGGGGTCGGGACAGAGGATAAAGTACCAAGAGACCCAGTACTTC.

This chain connects TRBV12-3 or TRBV12-4 to TRBJ1-6; D perhaps matches TRBD1 (6 bases). The CDR3 consists of 13 residues. Trimming took 5 bases from V and 7 from J, leaving 9 bases between them. The CDR3 loop reads CASSPGANSPLHF. As DNA, the CDR3 is TGTGCCAGCAGTCCGGGGGCCAATTCACCCCTCCACTTT.

The chain employs TRBV9 and TRBJ2-5; 11 bases map to TRBD2. The CDR3 totals 17 residues. V dropped 0 bases and J dropped 5; count of bases not matched to a gene: 9. In germline, CDR1 is SGDLS, CDR2 YYNGEE. CDR3 residues: CASSVEGSGGALETQYF. The CDR3, as DNA: TGTGCCAGCAGCGTAGAGGGTAGCGGGGGGGCCTTGGAGACCCAGTACTTC.

Notes on this clone: The junction departs from germline at one end; a sequencing error may be responsible. This chain joins TRBV7-4 and TRBJ1-4, with TRBD1 as a possible D gene (5 bases). The CDR3 is made up of 17 amino acids. Germline CDR1 SGHVT, CDR2 SQSDAQ. CDR3 amino acids: CASSLERKDTGNAKLFF. The CDR3 coding sequence is TGTGCCAGCAGCTTAGAAAGGAAGGACACCGGAAATGCAAAACTGTTTTTT.

The chain joins TRBV12-5 to TRBJ1-3, with a weak D call TRBD1 (5 bases). CDR1 is LGHNT, CDR2 FRNRAP, per germline. The CDR3 sequence is 14 residues long. The germline V and J ends were trimmed by 6 bases and 4 bases, with 13 bases remaining between them. The CDR3 loop is CASGLGTQGNTIYF. The CDR3 DNA follows: TGTGCTAGTGGCCTCGGGACCCAGGGAAACACCATATATTTT.

The chain carries TRBV3-1 (or the pseudogene TRBV3-2) and TRBJ1-3; D unresolved. Germline lookup yields CDR1 LGHDT and CDR2 YNNKEL (reference sequence). The CDR3 contains 12 residues. V dropped 9 bases and J dropped 0 bases, with 6 bases sitting between them. The CDR3: CASQVSGNTIYF. For the CDR3, the DNA is TGTGCCAGTCAGGTCTCTGGAAACACCATATATTTT.

J is TRBJ1-2 and V is TRBV5-1, with 8 bases aligning to TRBD1. Germline assignment: CDR1 SGHRS and CDR2 YFSETQ. The length of the CDR3 is 15 residues. The trim removed 5 bases at V and 2 bases at J, leaving 8 bases unmatched. Here the CDR3 reads CASSSKTGANYGYTF. CDR3 nucleotides: TGCGCCAGCAGTTCAAAGACAGGGGCCAACTATGGCTACACCTTC.

This chain links TRBV10-3 with TRBJ2-5; 10 bases agree with TRBD1. Germline values: CDR1 ENHRY, CDR2 SYGVKD. Trimming cost V 7 bases and J 0 bases; bases outside gene matches: 5. The CDR3 loop spans 15 amino acids. CDR3 sequence reads: CAIKPGQGNQETQYF. The CDR3 DNA reads TGTGCCATCAAACCGGGACAGGGGAACCAAGAGACCCAGTACTTC.

This rearrangement joins TRBV6-5 to TRBJ1-2, with D possibly being TRBD1 (6 bases). The CDR3 runs 14 residues. Trimming removed 6 bases at V and 4 bases at J, with 15 bases between. Germline V CDR1 and CDR2: MNHEY, SVGAGI. The CDR3 DNA sequence: TGTGCCAGCAGACAGGGATCGGCCCTCTATGGCTACACCTTC. This encodes CASRQGSALYGYTF.

This chain uses TRBV5-6 with TRBJ2-7; 8 positions match TRBD1. From germline, CDR1 is SGHDT and CDR2 YYEEEE. The CDR3 has 15 residues. V lost 3 bases, J lost 4 bases, and 9 bases stayed unmatched. Here the CDR3 DNA reads TGTGCCAGCAGCTCAGGAGCAGGGGGCGCGTACGAGCAGTACTTC. Amino acid sequence: CASSSGAGGAYEQYF.

The sample holds one count of this clone. The chain combines TRBV29-1 with TRBJ1-2, with 7 bases aligning to TRBD1. Trimming took 6 bases from V and 2 from J; bases not matched to a gene: 15. This CDR3 contains 16 residues. Looked up from germline, CDR1 is SQVTM and CDR2 is ANQGSEA. The CDR3 reads CSVQDRDSLSNYGYTF. In DNA, the CDR3 is TGCAGCGTCCAAGACAGGGACTCCTTATCCAACTATGGCTACACCTTC.

J is TRBJ1-6 and V is TRBV6-5; D is unclear. The CDR3 runs 15 residues. CDR1 is MNHEY, CDR2 SVGAGI, per germline. V lost 6 bases, J lost 2 bases, and 11 bases lay in between. CDR3 nucleotides: TGTGCCAGCAGCCCAGGTCGGACCTATAATTCACCCCTCCACTTT. Translated: CASSPGRTYNSPLHF.